This T cell receptor beta chain came from a study of chemoradiotherapy in HPV16-positive cancers. Study-wide results and limits: HPV-specific T cells were functionally defined from only two HPV16-positive patients. Better recurrence-free survival went with HPV-responsive T-cell expansion in HPV16-positive patients. Candidate HPV-specific clones and E7-related TCR motifs grew in tumor during treatment.

Germline V lookup: CDR1 SGHNT, CDR2 YENEEA. V shed 0 bases and J shed 2 bases, with 7 bases lying between them. The CDR3 is 15 residues long. Assay used: immunoSEQ multiplex PCR; TCRdb lists only in-frame clones, some missing. Found here are about 14,000 clones, around nine tenths of them singletons; the top ten hold 3.5% to 4.5%. To note about this clone: Its antigen is unidentified.

The TCR comes from a human donor with HPV-associated anogenital cancer. The V gene is TRBV11-3, the J gene TRBJ2-2, with D possibly matching TRBD2 (5 bases). The specimen comprised tumor tissue, sampled from a patient who underwent chemoradiotherapy. The CDR3 region has the DNA TGTGCCAGCAGCTTAGAGAGCGGTAACACCGGGGAGCTGTTTTTT. As protein: CASSLESGNTGELFF.